This T cell receptor (beta chain) was found in a study of T cells in Graves' hyperthyroidism and ophthalmopathy. Study observations and caveats: Ophthalmopathy was distinguished from stable hyperthyroidism by 13 V-J signatures.

Blood was drawn at first hyperthyroidism diagnosis, before any ophthalmopathy symptoms. TCR beta CDR3 sequences were amplified from RNA transcripts. Initially, a first-round RT-PCR of the TCR CDR3 employed the HTBI primer set. MiXCR, applied by TCRdb to the multiplex PCR reads, yields one record per CDR3 protein. This sample has 160,000 or so distinct CDR3 sequences, with around 8.9% found just once. This clonotype was counted at least ten times. Its antigen is still unknown. The sequencing input was blood. This TCR derives from a woman aged 18 to 35 with Graves' hyperthyroidism that later progressed to Graves' ophthalmopathy.

The DNA of the CDR3 is TGTGCCAGCTCACTCGACAGACGCACAGATACGCAGTATTTT. Its protein is CASSLDRRTDTQYF. This sequence joins TRBV18 and TRBJ2-3, with D possibly matching TRBD1 (5 bases). This CDR3 region has 14 residues. Germline V gene lookup returns CDR1 KGHSH and CDR2 LQKENI. With 4 bases removed from V and 1 base from J, the gap between germline ends came to 9 bases.